The sample holds many counts of the clone carrying this TCR beta chain. The antigen is undetermined. The sample comes from a study of T-cell reconstitution after alpha-beta-depleted transplantation in children. Study observations and caveats: The main origin of T-cell counts and diversity one year after transplant was newly produced T cells. Two months or so post-transplant, alpha-beta T cells reportedly derived from several hundred expanded graft clones.

The CDR3 has 20 residues. Trimming removed 3 bases from V and 0 bases from J, with 21 bases in between. The library targeted TCRbeta and was prepared with unique molecular identifiers. TCRdb independently ran MiXCR on the PCR reads; one entry per CDR3 protein. Of fewer than 1 million distinct CDR3 sequences in the sample, 15% to 20% were seen once. The input for sequencing was PBMCs, mostly from graft donor cells, taken 360 days after TCRalphabeta/CD19-depleted stem cell transplant. This clonotype was sampled from a male patient between 10 and 17 years old who had a stem cell transplant for acute lymphoblastic leukemia, so the T cells may come from the graft donor. The rearrangement uses TRBV12-3 or TRBV12-4 and TRBJ2-6; weak D call: TRBD2 (6 bases). In nucleotides, the CDR3 is TGTGCCAGCAGTTTCCCCGTTATTGCGGGGATAAGCTCTGGGGCCAACGTCCTGACTTTC. Residues: CASSFPVIAGISSGANVLTF.